The 29 T cell receptor beta chains below were found in one sample sequenced in a study of graft-versus-host responses after intestinal transplantation. For these TCRs, the target antigens are not known. Sequencing used immunoSEQ multiplex PCR; TCRdb keeps in-frame clones, though not all of them. The data hold some 120,000 clones, with around nine tenths observed a single time. The material was unstimulated CD4+ T cells sorted from spleen or lymph node cells, obtained before intestinal transplant. The receptors were gathered from a human donor who received an intestinal transplant.

This chain joins TRBV7-7 and TRBJ1-2; 9 bases agree with TRBD1. The CDR3 contains 16 residues. Losses at the gene ends were 4 bases for V and 2 bases for J; bases not matched to a gene: 8. Germline-derived CDR1 and CDR2 are SSHAT and FNYEAQ (reference sequence). This chain's CDR3 is CASSSPGQGNNYGYTF. The DNA for the CDR3 is TGTGCCAGCAGCTCCCCGGGACAGGGAAACAACTATGGCTACACCTTC.

V gene TRBV10-3 combines with J gene TRBJ2-2; tentative D call: TRBD1 (6 bases). With 6 bases removed from V and 3 bases from J, the gap between germline ends came to 17 bases. The CDR3 has 16 amino acids. Germline V gives CDR1 ENHRY, CDR2 SYGVKD. CDR3 region: CAIRLGQSRDTGELFF. CDR3 DNA: TGTGCCATCAGATTAGGACAGTCGAGGGACACCGGGGAGCTGTTTTTT.

This clone appeared a single time. The chain employs TRBV28 and TRBJ1-1, with D perhaps matching TRBD1 (5 bases). V was cut by 6 bases and J by 5 bases, with 16 bases left in between. The CDR3 has 14 residues. CDR1 is MDHEN, CDR2 SYDVKM, per germline. Here the CDR3 reads CASSLPGGGTEAFF. The CDR3 DNA is TGTGCCAGCAGCCTACCGGGGGGTGGTACTGAAGCTTTCTTT.

The V gene is TRBV5-1, the J gene TRBJ2-6, with D possibly matching TRBD1 (6 bases). V dropped 4 bases and J dropped 2 bases, with 10 bases sitting between them. Germline-derived CDR1 and CDR2 are SGHRS and YFSETQ. The CDR3 loop spans 15 amino acids. The CDR3 sequence: CASSLRGTGANVLTF. The CDR3 nucleotides are TGCGCCAGCAGCCTCAGGGGTACTGGGGCCAACGTCCTGACTTTC.

V gene TRBV7-9 combines with J gene TRBJ2-7; weak D call: TRBD2 (6 bases). CDR3 length: 14 residues. Germline values: CDR1 SEHNR, CDR2 FQNEAQ (reference sequence). V gave up 5 bases and J gave up 6 bases, with 17 bases separating them. The CDR3 reads CASSPFLGGAEQYF. Written as DNA, the CDR3 is TGTGCCAGCAGCCCCTTTTTGGGGGGTGCCGAGCAGTACTTC. Variable domain in full (rest from reference TRBV7-9 and TRBJ2-7): DTGVSQNPRHKITKRGQNVTFRCDPISEHNRLYWYRQTLGQGPEFLTYFQNEAQLEKSRLLSDRFSAERPKGSFSTLEIQRTEQGDSAMYLCASSPFLGGAEQYFGPGTRLTVT.

V and J are TRBV5-1 and TRBJ2-2; TRBD1 agrees at 9 bases. Germline V lookup: CDR1 SGHRS, CDR2 YFSETQ. V shed 3 bases and J 1 base; nucleotides not matched to a gene: 1. The CDR3 is made up of 15 amino acids. The CDR3 protein is CASSWGQGNTGELFF. The CDR3 nucleotides read TGCGCCAGCAGCTGGGGACAGGGGAACACCGGGGAGCTGTTTTTT.

The chain is built from TRBV18 and TRBJ2-7; D not resolved. V was clipped by 0 bases and J by 3 bases, with 9 bases between them. The length of the CDR3 is 14 residues. In germline, CDR1 is KGHSH, CDR2 LQKENI. Here the CDR3 DNA reads TGTGCCAGCTCACCACCGCAGGTTCGCTACGAGCAGTACTTC. It yields the protein CASSPPQVRYEQYF.

The genes are TRBV28 and TRBJ1-1; no firm D call. Germline values: CDR1 MDHEN, CDR2 SYDVKM. Trimming removed 5 bases from V and 6 bases from J, with 16 bases in between. CDR3 length equals 14 residues. DNA of the CDR3: TGTGCCAGCAGTCTCTACGTCAGGCGAGCTGAAGCTTTCTTT. Protein product: CASSLYVRRAEAFF. Filled out from reference TRBV28 and TRBJ1-1, the complete variable domain reads DVKVTQSSRYLVKRTGEKVFLECVQDMDHENMFWYRQDPGLGLRLIYFSYDVKMKEKGDIPEGYSVSREKKERFSLILESASTNQTSMYLCASSLYVRRAEAFFGQGTRLTVV.

This chain joins TRBV5-4 and TRBJ1-1; a possible D gene is TRBD1 (5 bases). The CDR3 totals 16 residues. The V gene's germline CDR1 is SGHNT and CDR2 YYREEE (reference sequence). Trimming cost V 0 bases and J 1 base, with 13 bases left between them. CDR3 coding DNA: TGTGCCAGCAGCTTGGAGGGCAGGGCTTGGAACACTGAAGCTTTCTTT. Its translation: CASSLEGRAWNTEAFF.

This clone was seen a few times. V is TRBV25-1 and J is TRBJ1-2, with D perhaps matching TRBD1 (5 bases). The CDR3 loop spans 12 amino acids. The germline CDR1 and CDR2 sequences are MGHDK and SYGVNS. Deletions cut 6 bases from V and 6 bases from J, with 11 bases between. The CDR3 loop is CASRIGVDGYTF. As DNA, the CDR3 is TGTGCCAGCAGAATAGGGGTAGATGGCTACACCTTC.

The V gene is TRBV6-5, the J gene TRBJ2-2; the match to TRBD2 covers 11 bases. Unmatched junction bases numbered 4, after V lost 0 bases and J lost 7 bases. CDR3 length: 16 residues. CDR1 is MNHEY, CDR2 SVGAGI, per germline. This CDR3 is CASSYSRLAGIGELFF. The CDR3 nucleotides read TGTGCCAGCAGTTACTCGAGACTAGCGGGAATCGGGGAGCTGTTTTTT.

This rearrangement joins TRBV13 to TRBJ1-6, with 7 bases fitting TRBD1. The germline V gene has CDR1 PRHDT and CDR2 FYEKMQ (reference sequence). CDR3 size: 18 residues. V dropped 5 bases and J dropped 6; count of bases not matched to a gene: 16. CDR3 nucleotides: TGTGCCAGCAGCCCCCGGGACAGCCGAAGAAATTTTAATTCACCCCTCCACTTT. This gives the protein CASSPRDSRRNFNSPLHF. Supplemented by reference TRBV13 and TRBJ1-6, the full variable domain reads AAGVIQSPRHLIKEKRETATLKCYPIPRHDTVYWYQQGPGQDPQFLISFYEKMQSDKGSIPDRFSAQQFSDYHSELNMSSLELGDSALYFCASSPRDSRRNFNSPLHFGNGTRLTVT.

V is TRBV30 and J is TRBJ2-5; D perhaps matches TRBD1 (6 bases). The CDR3 has 16 residues. Trimming took 1 base from V and 0 from J, leaving 15 bases between them. The germline gives CDR1 GTSNPN, CDR2 SVGIG (reference sequence). This CDR3 reads CAWSDPWTVDQETQYF. In nucleotides, the CDR3 is TGTGCCTGGAGTGACCCCTGGACAGTGGACCAAGAGACCCAGTACTTC.

The chain links TRBV27 to TRBJ1-4; D is unresolved. V was shortened by 0 bases and J by 7 bases, with 12 bases between the two germline ends. CDR1 and CDR2 (germline): MNHEY, SMNVEV (reference sequence). This CDR3 is 15 amino acids long. In DNA, the CDR3 is TGTGCCAGCAGTTTATCAAGGAGGAAGGTTGAAAAACTGTTTTTT. Amino acid sequence: CASSLSRRKVEKLFF.

The CDR3 DNA sequence: TGTGCCAGCAGCCTACTTGGCGGGACCACAGATACGCAGTATTTT. This translates into CASSLLGGTTDTQYF. V usage is TRBV7-9 and J usage is TRBJ2-3, with D maybe TRBD2 (6 bases). The CDR3 spans 15 residues. With 5 bases removed from V and 2 bases from J, the gap between germline ends came to 14 bases. Germline lookup yields CDR1 SEHNR and CDR2 FQNEAQ (reference sequence).

The V gene is TRBV2, the J gene TRBJ1-1; D unclear. The CDR3 has 14 residues. Trimming took 6 bases from V and 4 from J, leaving 15 bases between them. Germline CDR1 reads SNHLY; CDR2 reads FYNNEI. CDR3: CASRGFSVGTEAFF. CDR3 nucleotide sequence: TGTGCCAGCAGGGGCTTCTCTGTGGGCACTGAAGCTTTCTTT.

V usage is TRBV28 and J usage is TRBJ2-7, with 15 bases that match TRBD2. With 2 bases clipped from V and 6 bases from J, the junction kept 8 bases outside the gene matches. CDR3 length: 17 amino acids. CDR1 MDHEN and CDR2 SYDVKM come from the germline V gene. The CDR3 reads CASSLLGTSGRSAEQYF. The CDR3 DNA follows: TGTGCCAGCAGTTTACTTGGGACTAGCGGGAGGAGTGCCGAGCAGTACTTC.

The J gene is TRBJ2-5, the V gene TRBV2, with 10 nucleotides matching TRBD2. This CDR3 is built from 17 residues. Losses at the gene ends were 3 bases for V and 2 bases for J; bases not matched to a gene: 9. In germline, CDR1 is SNHLY, CDR2 FYNNEI. The CDR3 loop is CASSDPLAGIQQETQYF. The CDR3 nucleotides are TGTGCCAGCAGTGACCCACTAGCGGGAATACAACAAGAGACCCAGTACTTC.

V usage is TRBV5-1 and J usage is TRBJ2-2; D call uncertain. CDR1 and CDR2 from the germline V gene are SGHRS and YFSETQ. The CDR3 totals 15 residues. V lost 3 bases, J lost 0 bases, and 9 bases lay in between. The CDR3 coding sequence is TGCGCCAGCAGCTGGGCCAGTCCGAACACCGGGGAGCTGTTTTTT. Protein sequence: CASSWASPNTGELFF.

The chain combines TRBV9 with TRBJ2-3; D perhaps matches TRBD2 (5 bases). Between the trimmed V and J ends, which lost 0 bases and 8 bases, there was a span of 10 bases. From germline, CDR1 is SGDLS and CDR2 YYNGEE. The length of the CDR3 is 13 residues. CDR3 bases: TGTGCCAGCAGCGTAGCCGGGGTGGGTACGCAGTATTTT. It yields the protein CASSVAGVGTQYF.

V usage is TRBV28 and J usage is TRBJ1-1; D is undetermined. Germline CDR1 and CDR2: MDHEN and SYDVKM. CDR3 size: 12 residues. V lost 6 bases and J 1 base, leaving 6 bases between the germline ends. The CDR3 loop reads CASSPKNTEAFF. The CDR3 region has the DNA TGTGCCAGCAGCCCTAAGAACACTGAAGCTTTCTTT.

This sequence joins TRBV19 and TRBJ2-7; 9 bases fit TRBD1. This CDR3 region has 15 residues. Germline lookup yields CDR1 LNHDA and CDR2 SQIVND (reference sequence). Trimming removed 1 base from V and 1 base from J; junction bases left unmatched: 2. The CDR3 loop is CASSIAGTGSYEQYF. CDR3 DNA sequence: TGTGCCAGTAGTATAGCCGGGACAGGGTCCTACGAGCAGTACTTC.

The chain uses TRBV7-6 and TRBJ2-3; D is possibly TRBD1 (5 bases). V was clipped by 6 bases and J by 6 bases, with 22 bases between them. CDR1 and CDR2 from the germline V gene are SGHVS and FNYEAQ. The CDR3 is 16 amino acids. DNA for the CDR3: TGTGCCAGCAGTCTAAAAGGTGTAAGGGGTTCGGATACGCAGTATTTT. The encoded protein is CASSLKGVRGSDTQYF.

This chain links TRBV5-1 with TRBJ2-7; TRBD1 aligns across 7 bases. J was trimmed by 0 bases and V by 0 bases; bases with no gene match: 6. CDR1 SGHRS and CDR2 YFSETQ come from the germline V gene. The CDR3 sequence is 16 residues long. The CDR3 spells CASSLVPGQSSYEQYF. The CDR3, as DNA: TGCGCCAGCAGCTTGGTTCCGGGACAGAGCTCCTACGAGCAGTACTTC. Drawing the rest from reference TRBV5-1 and TRBJ2-7, the complete variable domain is KAGVTQTPRYLIKTRGQQVTLSCSPISGHRSVSWYQQTPGQGLQFLFEYFSETQRNKGNFPGRFSGRQFSNSRSEMNVSTLELGDSALYLCASSLVPGQSSYEQYFGPGTRLTVT.

The genes are TRBV11-2 and TRBJ1-4; D gene uncertain. The V gene lost 5 bases and the J gene lost 0 bases, with 13 bases spanning the gap. The CDR3 loop spans 16 amino acids. Germline CDR1 and CDR2: SGHAT and FQNNGV. This CDR3 reads CASSIRPGTTNEKLFF. The CDR3 nucleotides read TGTGCCAGCAGCATCAGACCCGGGACAACTAATGAAAAACTGTTTTTT. The complete variable domain, with remaining parts taken from reference TRBV11-2 and TRBJ1-4, reads EAGVAQSPRYKIIEKRQSVAFWCNPISGHATLYWYQQILGQGPKLLIQFQNNGVVDDSQLPKDRFSAERLKGVDSTLKIQPAKLEDSAVYLCASSIRPGTTNEKLFFGSGTQLSVL.

The rearrangement joins TRBV5-4 to TRBJ2-5; 8 nucleotides align to TRBD1. The ends lost 0 bases at V and 4 bases at J; junction bases unmatched: 2. Germline CDR1 SGHNT, CDR2 YYREEE (reference sequence). This CDR3 comprises 14 residues. CDR3 DNA sequence: TGTGCCAGCAGCTTGGGGACAGGGAGAGAGACCCAGTACTTC. This translates into CASSLGTGRETQYF.

The chain is built from TRBV29-1 and TRBJ1-2, with 11 bases matching TRBD1. CDR1 and CDR2 (germline): SQVTM, ANQGSEA. Trimming cost V 4 bases and J 7 bases; bases outside gene matches: 11. CDR3 length: 15 amino acids. The CDR3 reads CSVVDGTGGLSGYTF. The CDR3 DNA reads TGCAGCGTTGTCGATGGGACAGGGGGATTAAGTGGCTACACCTTC.

The chain recombines TRBV20-1 with TRBJ1-1, with 7 bases aligning to TRBD1. CDR3 size: 11 residues. Germline V gene data show CDR1 as DFQATT and CDR2 as SNEGSKA (reference sequence). With V trimmed by 4 bases and J by 4 bases, 0 bases remained unmatched. CDR3 region: CSATGGTEAFF. The CDR3 bases are TGCAGTGCTACAGGGGGCACTGAAGCTTTCTTT.

V and J are TRBV7-8 and TRBJ2-7; TRBD2 aligns across 12 bases. CDR3 length equals 17 residues. Trimming took 2 bases from V and 2 from J; bases not matched to a gene: 7. CDR1 is SGHVS, CDR2 FQNEAQ, per germline. CDR3 DNA sequence: TGTGCCAGCAGCTTAATTTCCCGACTAGCGGGGGCCTACGAGCAGTACTTC. Residues: CASSLISRLAGAYEQYF.